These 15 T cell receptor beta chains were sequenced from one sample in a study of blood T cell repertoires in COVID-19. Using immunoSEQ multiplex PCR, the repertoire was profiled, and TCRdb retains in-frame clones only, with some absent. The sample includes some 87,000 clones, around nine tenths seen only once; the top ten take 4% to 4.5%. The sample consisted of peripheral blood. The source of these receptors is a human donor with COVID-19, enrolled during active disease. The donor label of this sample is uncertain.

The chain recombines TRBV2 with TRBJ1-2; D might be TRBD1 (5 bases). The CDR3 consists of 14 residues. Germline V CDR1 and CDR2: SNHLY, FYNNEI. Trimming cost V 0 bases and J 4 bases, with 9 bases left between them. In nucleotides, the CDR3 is TGTGCCAGCAGTGAAGCGGGCAGGGTCTATGGCTACACCTTC. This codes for CASSEAGRVYGYTF.

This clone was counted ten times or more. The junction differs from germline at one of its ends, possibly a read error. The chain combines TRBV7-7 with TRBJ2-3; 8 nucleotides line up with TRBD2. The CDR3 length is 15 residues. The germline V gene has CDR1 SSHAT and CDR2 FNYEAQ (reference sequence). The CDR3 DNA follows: TGTGCTAGCAGCTTACTCAGCGGGAGTACAGATACGCAGTATTTT. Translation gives CASSLLSGSTDTQYF.

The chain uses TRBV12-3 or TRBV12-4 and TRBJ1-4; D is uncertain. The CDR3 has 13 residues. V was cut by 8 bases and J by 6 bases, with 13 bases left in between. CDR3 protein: CASQIGGDEKLFF. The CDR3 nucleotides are TGTGCCAGCCAGATTGGCGGGGATGAAAAACTGTTTTTT.

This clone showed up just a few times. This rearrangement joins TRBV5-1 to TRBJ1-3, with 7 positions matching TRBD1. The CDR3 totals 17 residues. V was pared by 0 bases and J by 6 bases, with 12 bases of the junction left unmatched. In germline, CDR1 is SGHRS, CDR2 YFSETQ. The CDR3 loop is CASSLVAGTALPNTIYF. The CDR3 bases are TGCGCCAGCAGCTTGGTAGCCGGGACAGCCCTACCAAACACCATATATTTT.

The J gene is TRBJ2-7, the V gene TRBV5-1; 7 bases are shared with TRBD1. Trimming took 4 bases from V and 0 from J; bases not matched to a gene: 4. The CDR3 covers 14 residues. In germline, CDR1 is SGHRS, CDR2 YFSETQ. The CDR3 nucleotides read TGCGCCAGCAGCGGACAGGTGAGCTCCTACGAGCAGTACTTC. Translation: CASSGQVSSYEQYF.

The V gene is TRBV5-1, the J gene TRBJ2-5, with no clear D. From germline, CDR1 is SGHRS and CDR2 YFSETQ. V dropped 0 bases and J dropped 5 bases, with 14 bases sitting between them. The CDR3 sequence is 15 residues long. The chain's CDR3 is CASSLADQASETQYF. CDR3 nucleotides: TGCGCCAGCAGCTTGGCTGACCAGGCGTCGGAGACCCAGTACTTC.

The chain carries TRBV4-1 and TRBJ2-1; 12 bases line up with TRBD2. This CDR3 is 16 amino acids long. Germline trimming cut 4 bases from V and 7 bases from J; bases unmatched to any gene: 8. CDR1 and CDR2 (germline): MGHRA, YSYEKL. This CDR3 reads CASSRILAGGRNEQFF. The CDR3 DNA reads TGCGCCAGCAGCCGGATTCTAGCGGGAGGGAGGAATGAGCAGTTCTTC.

The CDR3 loop reads CASSKTGGVSYEQYF. Here the CDR3 DNA reads TGTGCCAGCAGTAAGACAGGGGGCGTCTCCTACGAGCAGTACTTC. The J gene is TRBJ2-7, the V gene TRBV6-5; 10 bases map to TRBD1. Germline CDR1 is MNHEY and CDR2 is SVGAGI. CDR3 length: 15 amino acids. V was pared by 5 bases and J by 0 bases, with 4 bases of the junction left unmatched.

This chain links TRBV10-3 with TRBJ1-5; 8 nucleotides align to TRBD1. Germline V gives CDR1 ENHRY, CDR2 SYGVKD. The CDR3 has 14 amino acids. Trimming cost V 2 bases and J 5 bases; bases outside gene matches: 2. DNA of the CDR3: TGTGCCATCAGTGAGCAGGGGGCCCATCAGCCCCAGCATTTT. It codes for CAISEQGAHQPQHF.

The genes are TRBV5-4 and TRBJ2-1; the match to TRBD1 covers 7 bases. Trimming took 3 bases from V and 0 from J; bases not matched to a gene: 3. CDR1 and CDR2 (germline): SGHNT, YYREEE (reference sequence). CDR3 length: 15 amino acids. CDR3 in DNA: TGTGCCAGCAGCTCAGACAGGGACTCCTACAATGAGCAGTTCTTC. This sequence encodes CASSSDRDSYNEQFF.

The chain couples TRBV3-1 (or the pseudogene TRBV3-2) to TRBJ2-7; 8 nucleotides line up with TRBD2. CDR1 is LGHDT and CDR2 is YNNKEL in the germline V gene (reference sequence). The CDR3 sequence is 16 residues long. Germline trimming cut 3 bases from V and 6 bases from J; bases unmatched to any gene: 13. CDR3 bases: TGTGCCAGCAGCCACCAAGTTGAGCGGGGGTGGCTCGAGCAGTACTTC. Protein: CASSHQVERGWLEQYF.

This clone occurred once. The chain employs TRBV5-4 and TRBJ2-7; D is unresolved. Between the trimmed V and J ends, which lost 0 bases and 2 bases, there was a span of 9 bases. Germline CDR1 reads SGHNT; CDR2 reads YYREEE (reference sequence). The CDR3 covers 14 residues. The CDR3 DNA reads TGTGCCAGCAGCTTGGGCGGATTAGCCTACGAGCAGTACTTC. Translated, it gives CASSLGGLAYEQYF.

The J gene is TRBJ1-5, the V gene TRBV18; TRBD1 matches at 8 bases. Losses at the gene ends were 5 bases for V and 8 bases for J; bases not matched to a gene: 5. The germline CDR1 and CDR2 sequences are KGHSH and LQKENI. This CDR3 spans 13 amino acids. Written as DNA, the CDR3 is TGTGCCAGCTCAGGACAGGGCGGTGAGCCCCAGCATTTT. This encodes CASSGQGGEPQHF.

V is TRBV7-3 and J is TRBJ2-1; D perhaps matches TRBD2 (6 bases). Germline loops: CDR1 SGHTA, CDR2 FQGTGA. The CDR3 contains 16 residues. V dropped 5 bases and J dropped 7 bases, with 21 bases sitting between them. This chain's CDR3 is CASSAPGSGSPNEQFF. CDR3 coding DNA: TGTGCCAGCAGCGCCCCGGGGAGCGGGTCCCCAAATGAGCAGTTCTTC.

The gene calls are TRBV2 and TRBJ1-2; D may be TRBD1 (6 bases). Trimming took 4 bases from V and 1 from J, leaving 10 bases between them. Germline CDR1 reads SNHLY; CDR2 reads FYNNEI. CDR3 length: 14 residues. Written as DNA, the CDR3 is TGTGCCAGCAGTGTACAGGGCTTTAACTATGGCTACACCTTC. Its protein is CASSVQGFNYGYTF.